The source of this T cell receptor (beta chain) is a study of blood T cell repertoires in COVID-19. As for the study in general: The study drew acute and convalescent COVID-19 samples from the United States, Italy and Spain. From T cells, B-cell-depleted T cells, or PBMCs came the material, which was cDNA or gDNA.

Germline trimming cut 1 base from V and 5 bases from J; bases unmatched to any gene: 5. From germline, CDR1 is KGHSH and CDR2 LQKENI. The CDR3 is 15 residues long. Authors' methods: Amplification of reference gene primers was used by the study to estimate nucleated cell counts. Using immunoSEQ multiplex PCR, the repertoire was profiled, and TCRdb retains in-frame clones only, with some absent. The V and J calls and clone size were taken over from that table, and D and trimming were inferred from the DNA. The table records about 40,000 clones, roughly three quarters of them present only once. This chain links TRBV18 with TRBJ1-5; 7 positions agree with TRBD1. The sequence was obtained from an elderly woman with acute or convalescent COVID-19. The specimen sequenced was peripheral blood. Here the CDR3 reads CASSPRSRGDQPQHF. CDR3 sequence (DNA): TGTGCCAGCTCACCACGGTCCAGGGGGGATCAGCCCCAGCATTTT.